The sequence of this TCR beta chain was determined in a study of blood T cells in healthy people across ages. Notes on the study in general: Roughly linearly, TCR beta diversity per million T cells fell as age increased. With donor CMV status unknown, expanded clonotype changes were possibly confounded. Comparison with aged donors showed that long-lived donors had more naive CD4+ cells and higher diversity.

Per sample, no less than 5.5 micrograms of total RNA were extracted. Notes on this clonotype: Its antigen remains unknown.

A sample-barcoded 5' primer and a J-beta primer mix were used in a second PCR of about 6 to 11 cycles. A single record per CDR3 protein comes from TCRdb applying MiXCR to the 5' RACE reads. The sample yields more than 1 million distinct CDR3 sequences, over 35% seen once. The CDR3 runs 14 residues. The germline gives CDR1 MGHRA, CDR2 YSYEKL. Trimming pared 3 bases from V and 3 bases from J, leaving 9 bases between. Sequences were obtained from blood. This clonotype was sampled from a woman in her sixties in good health. V and J are TRBV4-1 and TRBJ1-5, with D unresolved. CDR3 nucleotide sequence: TGCGCCAGCAGCCAGAGGCAGAACAATCAGCCCCAGCATTTT. Its translation is CASSQRQNNQPQHF.